The 7 T cell receptor beta chains below were found in one sample sequenced in a study of T cells in Graves' hyperthyroidism and ophthalmopathy. It was RNA transcripts that yielded the amplified TCR beta CDR3 regions. The study used the HTBI primer set for a first-round RT-PCR of the TCR CDR3. Via MiXCR, TCRdb re-called the multiplex PCR reads, giving one row per CDR3 protein. The sample records roughly 720,000 distinct CDR3 sequences, approximately 15% being singletons. Sequencing was carried out using blood. Receptors were obtained from a man in his fifties with Graves' hyperthyroidism.

This clonotype was observed at least ten times. V usage is TRBV28 and J usage is TRBJ1-6; 7 bases match TRBD1. Looked up from germline, CDR1 is MDHEN and CDR2 is SYDVKM. The CDR3 totals 17 residues. V lost 5 bases to trimming and J lost 0 bases; unmatched junction nucleotides: 7. CDR3 loop: CASSGTARSSYNSPLHF. CDR3 coding DNA: TGTGCCAGCAGTGGGACAGCTAGGAGCTCCTATAATTCACCCCTCCACTTT.

This clonotype occurred many times. The chain carries TRBV20-1 and TRBJ2-5; 10 bases line up with TRBD2. The trim removed 2 bases at V and 5 bases at J, leaving 5 bases unmatched. This CDR3 has 14 amino acids. Germline CDR1 DFQATT, CDR2 SNEGSKA (reference sequence). CDR3 in DNA: TGCAGTGCTAGACTAGCGGGAGCGGATGAGACCCAGTACTTC. Translated: CSARLAGADETQYF.

This clonotype was picked up many times. The chain links TRBV12-3 or TRBV12-4 to TRBJ1-1; perhaps TRBD1 as D (6 bases). Trimming left V 3 bases short and J 4 bases short, with 12 bases between. This CDR3 contains 14 residues. CDR3 coding DNA: TGTGCCAGCAGTTTGCAGGGGAGACCCACTGAAGCTTTCTTT. It yields the protein CASSLQGRPTEAFF.

The chain joins TRBV11-3 to TRBJ2-1; weak D call: TRBD1 (6 bases). The CDR3 spans 17 residues. Germline V gene lookup returns CDR1 SGHNT and CDR2 YENEEA. Trimming cost V 1 base and J 5 bases, with 18 bases left between them. Here the CDR3 reads CASSLALPGHTNNEQFF. In nucleotides, the CDR3 is TGTGCCAGCAGCTTAGCCCTACCGGGACATACCAACAATGAGCAGTTCTTC.

The CDR3 DNA sequence: TGTGCCAGCAGCCGGACGACAACCCAGGGCTACGAGCAGTACTTC. Its translation: CASSRTTTQGYEQYF. V and J are TRBV3-1 and TRBJ2-7, with D perhaps TRBD1 (5 bases). V gave up 4 bases and J gave up 3 bases, with 16 bases separating them. Germline V gene lookup returns CDR1 LGHDT and CDR2 YNNKEL (reference sequence). This CDR3 spans 15 amino acids.

This clonotype was seen only a few times. The chain couples TRBV7-9 to TRBJ2-2; no definite D call. Per germline, CDR1 SEHNR and CDR2 FQNEAQ (reference sequence). This CDR3 is 13 amino acids long. The V gene lost 4 bases and the J gene lost 2 bases, with 5 bases spanning the gap. For the CDR3, the DNA is TGTGCCAGCAGCTCTCTAAACACCGGGGAGCTGTTTTTT. It translates to CASSSLNTGELFF.

This clonotype was counted at least ten times. The chain carries TRBV28 and TRBJ2-6; unclear D gene. The V gene's germline CDR1 is MDHEN and CDR2 SYDVKM. V shed 3 bases and J shed 12 bases, with 12 bases lying between them. The CDR3 extends over 13 amino acids. The CDR3 region has the DNA TGTGCCAGCAGTTTCCCGTTGACCACCGTCCTGACTTTC. This sequence encodes CASSFPLTTVLTF.